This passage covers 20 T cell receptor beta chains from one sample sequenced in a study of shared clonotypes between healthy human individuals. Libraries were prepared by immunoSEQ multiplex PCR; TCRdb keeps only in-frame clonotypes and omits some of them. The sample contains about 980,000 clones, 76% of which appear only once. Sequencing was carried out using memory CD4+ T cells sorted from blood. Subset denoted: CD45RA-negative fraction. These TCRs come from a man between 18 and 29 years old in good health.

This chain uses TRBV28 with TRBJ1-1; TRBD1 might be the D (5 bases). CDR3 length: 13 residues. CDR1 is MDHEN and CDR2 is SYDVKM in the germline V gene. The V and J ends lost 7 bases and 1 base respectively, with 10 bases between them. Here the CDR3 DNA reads TGTGCCAGCATCGGGGGGAAGAACACTGAAGCTTTCTTT. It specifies CASIGGKNTEAFF.

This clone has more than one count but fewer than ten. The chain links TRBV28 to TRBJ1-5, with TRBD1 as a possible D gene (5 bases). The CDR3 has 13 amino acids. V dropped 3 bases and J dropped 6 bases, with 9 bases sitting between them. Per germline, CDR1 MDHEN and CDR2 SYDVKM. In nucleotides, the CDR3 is TGTGCCAGCAGTTTTGGAACAGGTCAGCCCCAGCATTTT. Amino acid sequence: CASSFGTGQPQHF.

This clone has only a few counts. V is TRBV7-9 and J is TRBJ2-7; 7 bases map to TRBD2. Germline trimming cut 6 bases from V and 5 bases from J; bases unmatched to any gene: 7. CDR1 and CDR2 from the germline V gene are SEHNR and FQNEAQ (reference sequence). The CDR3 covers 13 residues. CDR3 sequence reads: CASRSQGLNEQYF. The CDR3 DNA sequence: TGTGCCAGCAGGTCTCAGGGACTAAACGAGCAGTACTTC.

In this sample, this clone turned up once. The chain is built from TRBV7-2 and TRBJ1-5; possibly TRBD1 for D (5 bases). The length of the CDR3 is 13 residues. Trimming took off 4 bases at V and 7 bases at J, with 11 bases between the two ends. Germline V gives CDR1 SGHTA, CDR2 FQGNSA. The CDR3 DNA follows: TGTGCCAGCAGCTCAGGGATTTCGCAGCCCCAGCATTTT. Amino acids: CASSSGISQPQHF.

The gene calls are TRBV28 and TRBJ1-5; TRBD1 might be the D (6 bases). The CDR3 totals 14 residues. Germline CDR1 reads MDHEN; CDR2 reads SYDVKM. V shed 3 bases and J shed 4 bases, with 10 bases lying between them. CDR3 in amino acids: CASSFQDRNQPQHF. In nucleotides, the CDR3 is TGTGCCAGCAGTTTCCAGGACAGAAATCAGCCCCAGCATTTT.

CDR3 bases: TGCGCCAGCAGCCATGCTTTTGCGGCCAAAAACATTCAGTACTTC. Its protein is CASSHAFAAKNIQYF. The chain is built from TRBV4-3 and TRBJ2-4; D gene unclear. Trimming removed 3 bases at V and 1 base at J, with 10 bases between. Germline V gives CDR1 LGHNA, CDR2 YSLEER. CDR3 length equals 15 residues.

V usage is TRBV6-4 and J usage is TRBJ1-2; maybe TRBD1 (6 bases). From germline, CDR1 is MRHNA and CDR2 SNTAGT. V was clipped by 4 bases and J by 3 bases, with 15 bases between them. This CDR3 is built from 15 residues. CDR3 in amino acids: CASSGGGRDDYGYTF. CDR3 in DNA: TGTGCCAGCAGTGGCGGGGGGCGCGATGACTATGGCTACACCTTC.

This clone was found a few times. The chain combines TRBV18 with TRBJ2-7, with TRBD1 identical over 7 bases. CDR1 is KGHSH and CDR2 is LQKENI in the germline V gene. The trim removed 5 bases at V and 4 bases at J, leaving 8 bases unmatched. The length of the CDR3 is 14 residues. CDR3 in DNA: TGTGCCAGCTCAGAGACAGGGTTTAGGTACGAGCAGTACTTC. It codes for CASSETGFRYEQYF.

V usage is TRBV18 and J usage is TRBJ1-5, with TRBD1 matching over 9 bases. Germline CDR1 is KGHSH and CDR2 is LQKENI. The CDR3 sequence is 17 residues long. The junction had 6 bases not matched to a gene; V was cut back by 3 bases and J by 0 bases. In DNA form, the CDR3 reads TGTGCCAGCTCACCGGGACAGGGCCTCTATAGCAATCAGCCCCAGCATTTT. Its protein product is CASSPGQGLYSNQPQHF.

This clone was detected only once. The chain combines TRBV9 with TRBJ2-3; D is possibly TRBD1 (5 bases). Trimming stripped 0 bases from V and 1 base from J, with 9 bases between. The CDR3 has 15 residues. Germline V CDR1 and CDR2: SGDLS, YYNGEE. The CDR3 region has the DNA TGTGCCAGCAGCGTAGATGACAGCCGCACAGATACGCAGTATTTT. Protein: CASSVDDSRTDTQYF.

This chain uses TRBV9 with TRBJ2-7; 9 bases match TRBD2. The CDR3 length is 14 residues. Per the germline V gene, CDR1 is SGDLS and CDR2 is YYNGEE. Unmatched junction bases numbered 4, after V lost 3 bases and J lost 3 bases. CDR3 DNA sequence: TGTGCCAGCAGCGCCCAAGCGGGGGGCTACGAGCAGTACTTC. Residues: CASSAQAGGYEQYF. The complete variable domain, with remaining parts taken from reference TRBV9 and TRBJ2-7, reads DSGVTQTPKHLITATGQRVTLRCSPRSGDLSVYWYQQSLDQGLQFLIQYYNGEERAKGNILERFSAQQFPDLHSELNLSSLELGDSALYFCASSAQAGGYEQYFGPGTRLTVT.

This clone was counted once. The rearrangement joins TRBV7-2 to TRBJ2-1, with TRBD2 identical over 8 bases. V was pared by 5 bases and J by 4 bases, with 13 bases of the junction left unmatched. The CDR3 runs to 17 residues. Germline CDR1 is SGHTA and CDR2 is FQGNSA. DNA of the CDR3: TGTGCCAGCAGCCCCCGAGCCGGGACTAGTCTATACAATGAGCAGTTCTTC. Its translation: CASSPRAGTSLYNEQFF.

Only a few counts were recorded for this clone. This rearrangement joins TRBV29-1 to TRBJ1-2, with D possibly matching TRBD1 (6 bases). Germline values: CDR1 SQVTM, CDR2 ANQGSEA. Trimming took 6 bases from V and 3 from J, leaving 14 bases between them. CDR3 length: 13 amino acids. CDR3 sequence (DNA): TGCAGCGTAGGACAGCAGGAGGACTATGGCTACACCTTC. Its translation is CSVGQQEDYGYTF.

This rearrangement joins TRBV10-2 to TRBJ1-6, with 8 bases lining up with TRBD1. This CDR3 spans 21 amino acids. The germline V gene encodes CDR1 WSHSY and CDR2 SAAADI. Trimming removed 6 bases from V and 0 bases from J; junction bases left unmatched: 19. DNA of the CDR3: TGCGCCAGCAGCGGCGGTACAGGGGGAAAATTCGATAGCTCCTATAATTCACCCCTCCACTTT. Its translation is CASSGGTGGKFDSSYNSPLHF.

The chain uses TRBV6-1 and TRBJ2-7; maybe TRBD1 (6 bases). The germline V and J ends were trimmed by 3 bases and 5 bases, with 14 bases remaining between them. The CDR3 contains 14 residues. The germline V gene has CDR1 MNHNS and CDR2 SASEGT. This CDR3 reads CASSDLRGSNEQYF. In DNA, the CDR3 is TGTGCCAGCAGTGACCTCAGGGGTTCCAACGAGCAGTACTTC.

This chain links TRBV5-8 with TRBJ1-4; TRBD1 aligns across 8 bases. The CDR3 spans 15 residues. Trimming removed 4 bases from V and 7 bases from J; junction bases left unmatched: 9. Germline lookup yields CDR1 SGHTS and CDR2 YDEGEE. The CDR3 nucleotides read TGTGCCAGCAGCCCGTGGACAGGGCTGGGTGAAAAACTGTTTTTT. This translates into CASSPWTGLGEKLFF.

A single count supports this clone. The CDR3 nucleotides read TGTGCCAGCTCGGGGGGGTTCGGAGACTCCCTTAATGAAAAACTGTTTTTT. This codes for CASSGGFGDSLNEKLFF. V usage is TRBV18 and J usage is TRBJ1-4, with a possible D match to TRBD1 (5 bases). Looked up from germline, CDR1 is KGHSH and CDR2 is LQKENI. CDR3 size: 17 residues. With 6 bases removed from V and 4 bases from J, the gap between germline ends came to 21 bases.

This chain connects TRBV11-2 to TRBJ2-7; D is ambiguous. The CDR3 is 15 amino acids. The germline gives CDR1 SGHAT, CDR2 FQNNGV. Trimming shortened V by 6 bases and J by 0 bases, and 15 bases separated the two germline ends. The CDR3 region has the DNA TGTGCCAGCAGTTCCCTGGGCGGAAACTCCTACGAGCAGTACTTC. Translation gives CASSSLGGNSYEQYF.

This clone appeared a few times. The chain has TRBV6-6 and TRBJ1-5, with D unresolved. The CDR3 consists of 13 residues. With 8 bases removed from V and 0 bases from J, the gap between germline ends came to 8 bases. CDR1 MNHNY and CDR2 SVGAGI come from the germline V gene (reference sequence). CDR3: CASLAHSNQPQHF. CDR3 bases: TGTGCCAGCTTAGCACATAGCAATCAGCCCCAGCATTTT.

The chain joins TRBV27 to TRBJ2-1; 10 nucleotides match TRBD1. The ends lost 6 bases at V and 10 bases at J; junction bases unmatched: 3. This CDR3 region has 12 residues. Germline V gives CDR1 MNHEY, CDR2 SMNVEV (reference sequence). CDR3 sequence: CASRQDRGEQFF. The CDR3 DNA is TGTGCCAGCAGGCAGGACAGGGGGGAGCAGTTCTTC.